This TCR beta chain was documented in a study of beta chain features in type 1 diabetes. Study context: Examined across all samples were roughly 110,000,000 sorted cells.

Comment on this clone: Its antigen is currently unknown.

CDR3 size: 14 residues. With 3 bases removed from V and 2 bases from J, the gap between germline ends came to 10 bases. CDR1 and CDR2 from the germline V gene are GTSNPN and SVGIG (reference sequence). Sorting that relied on CD45RO/CCR7/CD25/CD127/CD95/CD27 yielded CD4+ naive, central memory, regulatory and stem cell-like memory cells. Expressed TCRB transcripts were sequenced because the isolated RNA had all been reverse transcribed beforehand. Samples of naive, central memory and regulatory T cells yielded a mean of around 4 million reads. Here immunoSEQ multiplex PCR was the method, and the copy in TCRdb shows in-frame clones only, minus some. The sample lists around 190,000 clones, about an eighth occurring once. Points from the study as a whole: The naive, central memory and Treg TCRB repertoires of patients appeared to be more similar to one another than those of healthy donors.

The sample comprised central memory CD4+ T cells from blood. The genes are TRBV30 and TRBJ2-2; possibly TRBD2 for D (6 bases). The TCR was taken from a woman younger than 30 in good health. The CDR3 here is CAWRTGLNTGELFF. DNA of the CDR3: TGTGCCTGGAGAACGGGACTTAACACCGGGGAGCTGTTTTTT.